The 28 T cell receptor beta chains given below trace back to one sample, sequenced in a study of T cells in Graves' hyperthyroidism and ophthalmopathy. The CDR3 regions of TCR beta were amplified from RNA transcripts. The HTBI set primed first-round TCR CDR3 RT-PCR. MiXCR, run by TCRdb on the multiplex PCR reads, gives a single entry per CDR3 protein. The sample has nearly 750,000 distinct CDR3 sequences, 30% to 40% seen once. The sample consisted of blood. The receptor set was obtained from a woman between 35 and 50 years old with Graves' hyperthyroidism.

This sequence joins TRBV29-1 and TRBJ2-7; 9 nucleotides agree with TRBD2. CDR1 is SQVTM, CDR2 ANQGSEA, per germline. The CDR3 is 13 amino acids. Trimming cost V 8 bases and J 1 base; bases outside gene matches: 6. The CDR3 coding sequence is TGCAGCAGTGCGACTAGCGGTTCCTACGAGCAGTACTTC. This codes for CSSATSGSYEQYF.

The chain carries TRBV6-5 and TRBJ2-5; no definite D call. This CDR3 contains 15 residues. V gave up 0 bases and J gave up 3 bases, with 11 bases separating them. Germline assignment: CDR1 MNHEY and CDR2 SVGAGI. The CDR3 sequence is CASSYSASTEETQYF. CDR3 DNA: TGTGCCAGCAGTTACTCGGCGTCTACGGAAGAGACCCAGTACTTC.

This clonotype showed up just a few times. The J gene is TRBJ1-5, the V gene TRBV12-3 or TRBV12-4; D call uncertain. The V end lost 3 bases, the J end lost 0 bases, and 9 bases lay between the germline ends. There are 15 residues in the CDR3. CDR3 region: CASSFVDYSNQPQHF. As DNA, the CDR3 is TGTGCCAGCAGTTTTGTTGACTATAGCAATCAGCCCCAGCATTTT.

In this sample, this clonotype turned up many times. The chain recombines TRBV20-1 with TRBJ2-5; 7 bases map to TRBD1. Germline CDR1 DFQATT, CDR2 SNEGSKA (reference sequence). Trimming cost V 7 bases and J 5 bases; bases outside gene matches: 7. CDR3 length equals 12 residues. CDR3 in DNA: TGCAGTGGGACGACAGGGAGTGAGACCCAGTACTTC. Amino acids: CSGTTGSETQYF.

This clonotype was counted at least ten times. The chain carries TRBV5-5 and TRBJ2-5, with D hard to call. The CDR3 has 14 residues. The germline gives CDR1 SGHKS, CDR2 YYEKEE (reference sequence). V was shortened by 4 bases and J by 4 bases, with 14 bases between the two germline ends. This CDR3 is CASSVGSLRETQYF. The CDR3 DNA reads as TGTGCCAGCAGCGTGGGAAGCCTACGAGAGACCCAGTACTTC.

The chain is built from TRBV29-1 and TRBJ1-2; TRBD1 is a possible D gene (5 bases). Deletions cut 3 bases from V and 4 bases from J, with 12 bases between. Germline loops: CDR1 SQVTM, CDR2 ANQGSEA. CDR3 length: 13 residues. CDR3 protein: CSVETFQGYGYTF. In nucleotides, the CDR3 is TGCAGCGTTGAGACCTTCCAGGGCTATGGCTACACCTTC.

The chain is built from TRBV20-1 and TRBJ2-2, with unresolved D. The germline V gene encodes CDR1 DFQATT and CDR2 SNEGSKA (reference sequence). The ends were cut back, 6 bases at V and 0 bases at J, with 14 bases in the middle. The CDR3 is made up of 15 amino acids. CDR3 amino acids: CSATPVEANTGELFF. CDR3 sequence (DNA): TGCAGTGCCACCCCGGTAGAAGCGAACACCGGGGAGCTGTTTTTT.

The chain is built from TRBV9 and TRBJ2-3, with D perhaps TRBD1 (7 bases). V was trimmed by 4 bases and J by 0 bases, leaving 15 bases between them. Germline CDR1 is SGDLS and CDR2 is YYNGEE. The CDR3 has 16 amino acids. CDR3 region: CASSPHQGGSTDTQYF. The CDR3 nucleotides read TGTGCCAGCAGCCCCCATCAGGGGGGTAGCACAGATACGCAGTATTTT.

This chain connects TRBV4-1 to TRBJ1-2, with 7 positions matching TRBD1. Per germline, CDR1 MGHRA and CDR2 YSYEKL. CDR3 length equals 14 residues. V shed 2 bases, J shed 6 bases, and the junction held 6 bases outside the gene matches. The CDR3 sequence: CASSQITGVNGYTF. CDR3 sequence (DNA): TGCGCCAGCAGCCAAATCACAGGGGTCAATGGCTACACCTTC.

In the case of this clonotype: One end of the junction fails to match germline, which may point to a read error. The chain is built from TRBV7-2 and TRBJ1-2; maybe TRBD1 (6 bases). The CDR3 sequence is 15 residues long. Germline values: CDR1 SGHTA, CDR2 FQGNSA. CDR3 residues: CASSQARGGAHGYTF. CDR3 coding DNA: TGCGCCAGCAGCCAAGCTCGGGGGGGCGCCCATGGCTACACCTTC.

This clonotype came up many times. The V and J genes are TRBV19 and TRBJ1-1; no clear D gene. The CDR3 runs 14 residues. CDR1 and CDR2 (germline): LNHDA, SQIVND (reference sequence). V was trimmed by 8 bases and J by 4 bases, leaving 17 bases between them. The CDR3 coding sequence is TGTGCCAGTTCGGCTTGGGGTGAAAGCACTGAAGCTTTCTTT. Translating it yields CASSAWGESTEAFF.

The gene calls are TRBV7-9 and TRBJ2-5, with unresolved D. The CDR3 is 14 residues long. V shed 5 bases and J shed 0 bases, with 10 bases lying between them. Per germline, CDR1 SEHNR and CDR2 FQNEAQ (reference sequence). The CDR3 protein is CASSPQTDQETQYF. DNA for the CDR3: TGTGCCAGCAGCCCCCAGACGGACCAAGAGACCCAGTACTTC.

This clonotype was seen repeatedly, ten times or more. The chain uses TRBV19 and TRBJ2-7; TRBD1 matches at 9 bases. The CDR3 is made up of 14 amino acids. Trimming removed 10 bases from V and 5 bases from J; junction bases left unmatched: 12. Germline loops: CDR1 LNHDA, CDR2 SQIVND (reference sequence). The DNA for the CDR3 is TGTGCCACCAGGAGGGACAGGGAGGTCGACGAGCAGTACTTC. Its translation: CATRRDREVDEQYF.

This clonotype showed up just a few times. The rearrangement links TRBV19 to TRBJ1-1; D is perhaps TRBD1 (6 bases). The CDR3 sequence is 16 residues long. Trimming cost V 7 bases and J 1 base, with 19 bases left between them. Germline V gene lookup returns CDR1 LNHDA and CDR2 SQIVND (reference sequence). The CDR3 DNA reads TGTGCCAGTACCGCCCGGGGGGCGGAGGGGAACACTGAAGCTTTCTTT. Translated, it gives CASTARGAEGNTEAFF.

The gene calls are TRBV7-2 and TRBJ1-1; a weak D match, TRBD1 (5 bases). The germline V and J ends were trimmed by 3 bases and 5 bases, with 13 bases remaining between them. The CDR3 loop spans 14 amino acids. CDR1 is SGHTA, CDR2 FQGNSA, per germline. The CDR3 sequence is CASSFGTTRTEAFF. DNA for the CDR3: TGTGCCAGCAGCTTTGGGACCACAAGGACTGAAGCTTTCTTT.

This chain joins TRBV20-1 and TRBJ1-6; D might be TRBD1 (5 bases). Per the germline V gene, CDR1 is DFQATT and CDR2 is SNEGSKA (reference sequence). This CDR3 has 14 residues. V was clipped by 5 bases and J by 6 bases, with 14 bases between them. CDR3 protein: CSAGPGLPNSPLHF. The CDR3 DNA follows: TGCAGTGCTGGACCGGGACTCCCTAATTCACCCCTCCACTTT.

This clonotype showed up many times. The chain links TRBV6-5 to TRBJ2-5, with D perhaps matching TRBD1 (5 bases). Looked up from germline, CDR1 is MNHEY and CDR2 is SVGAGI. CDR3 size: 15 residues. Deletions cut 0 bases from V and 5 bases from J, with 13 bases between. The CDR3 sequence is CASSYSLQGRETQYF. The CDR3, as DNA: TGTGCCAGCAGTTACTCGTTGCAGGGTAGGGAGACCCAGTACTTC.

This clonotype has more than one count but fewer than ten. As the CDR3 is not closed by the conserved phenylalanine or tryptophan, this likely results from a read error. The chain joins TRBV19 to TRBJ1-1, with a possible D match to TRBD1 (5 bases). CDR3 length equals 14 residues. The germline V gene has CDR1 LNHDA and CDR2 SQIVND (reference sequence). V shed 9 bases and J shed 6 bases, with 20 bases lying between them. The CDR3 DNA reads as TGTGCCAGCAGCGTAGTACGGGACCACCCTGAAGCTTTCCTT. Translation gives CASSVVRDHPEAFL.

This clonotype was found many times. The chain carries TRBV7-2 and TRBJ1-1; no clear D. Germline CDR1 reads SGHTA; CDR2 reads FQGNSA. Trimming took 3 bases from V and 5 from J, leaving 10 bases between them. CDR3 length: 13 residues. The CDR3 DNA follows: TGTGCCAGCAGCTTCACCCCGGGAACTGAAGCTTTCTTT. It codes for CASSFTPGTEAFF. The entire variable domain, with the rest obtained from reference TRBV7-2 and TRBJ1-1, is as follows: GAGVSQSPSNKVTEKGKDVELRCDPISGHTALYWYRQSLGQGLEFLIYFQGNSAPDKSGLPSDRFSAERTGGSVSTLTIQRTQQEDSAVYLCASSFTPGTEAFFGQGTRLTVV.

The CDR3 nucleotides read TGTGCCAGCACCACCGGACCGGGCAGGGAAGGGAACTATGGCTACACCTTC. Translation: CASTTGPGREGNYGYTF. V gene TRBV12-3 or TRBV12-4 combines with J gene TRBJ1-2, with a possible D match to TRBD1 (5 bases). Trimming left V 7 bases short and J 2 bases short, with 23 bases between. This CDR3 is built from 17 residues.

In its sample, this clonotype was seen a few times. V usage is TRBV24-1 and J usage is TRBJ1-2; D remains unclear. This CDR3 is built from 13 residues. Germline loops: CDR1 KGHDR, CDR2 SFDVKD. Trimming removed 7 bases from V and 4 bases from J, with 12 bases in between. The CDR3 region has the DNA TGTGCCACCAGCTCCGGGGAACCCTATGGCTACACCTTC. Translated: CATSSGEPYGYTF.

The table lists this clonotype with many counts. This chain uses TRBV29-1 with TRBJ1-2; D gene uncertain. Between the trimmed V and J ends, which lost 4 bases and 4 bases, there was a span of 10 bases. The CDR3 is 12 amino acids. CDR1 and CDR2 from the germline V gene are SQVTM and ANQGSEA. In nucleotides, the CDR3 is TGCAGCGTTGTAGGTTACTCCTATGGCTACACCTTC. This gives the protein CSVVGYSYGYTF.

Only a few counts were recorded for this clonotype. The CDR3: CASSRTTGYEQYF. In DNA, the CDR3 is TGCGCCAGCAGCCGAACTACAGGGTACGAGCAGTACTTC. This chain links TRBV4-1 with TRBJ2-7; D possibly corresponds to TRBD1 (6 bases). Germline V lookup: CDR1 MGHRA, CDR2 YSYEKL. The V end was cut by 4 bases, the J end by 4 bases, with 11 bases between. This CDR3 has 13 amino acids.

This clonotype occurred many times. This rearrangement joins TRBV28 to TRBJ2-6, with TRBD1 matching 9 bases. Germline V lookup: CDR1 MDHEN, CDR2 SYDVKM. The ends lost 4 bases at V and 2 bases at J; junction bases unmatched: 6. The length of the CDR3 is 17 residues. The CDR3 loop is CASSSDDRGAGANVLTF. Here the CDR3 DNA reads TGTGCCAGCAGTTCCGATGACAGGGGGGCTGGGGCCAACGTCCTGACTTTC.

This clonotype occurred a few times. As DNA, the CDR3 is TGTGCCAGCAGTGAACGGAAAGGGCATGACGAGCAGTACTTC. Its protein product is CASSERKGHDEQYF. J is TRBJ2-7 and V is TRBV28, with no clear D. The CDR3 covers 14 residues. The germline V gene has CDR1 MDHEN and CDR2 SYDVKM. With 5 bases removed from V and 5 bases from J, the gap between germline ends came to 16 bases.

This clonotype has ten or more counts. The J gene is TRBJ1-4, the V gene TRBV20-1; D remains unclear. Trimming shortened V by 6 bases and J by 0 bases, and 8 bases separated the two germline ends. The V gene's germline CDR1 is DFQATT and CDR2 SNEGSKA (reference sequence). The CDR3 has 13 amino acids. CDR3: CSAEAATNEKLFF. In DNA, the CDR3 is TGCAGTGCCGAGGCTGCAACTAATGAAAAACTGTTTTTT.

This clonotype was found many times. This chain connects TRBV5-1 to TRBJ1-2; D remains unclear. V dropped 2 bases and J dropped 7 bases, with 12 bases sitting between them. Germline V gene lookup returns CDR1 SGHRS and CDR2 YFSETQ. The length of the CDR3 is 13 residues. CDR3 in amino acids: CASSFQTFFGYTF. In nucleotides, the CDR3 is TGCGCCAGCAGCTTTCAGACTTTCTTTGGCTACACCTTC.

This clonotype appeared many times. The rearrangement joins TRBV5-8 to TRBJ1-5; D not resolved. The V end was cut by 0 bases, the J end by 7 bases, with 14 bases between. This CDR3 contains 15 residues. Looked up from germline, CDR1 is SGHTS and CDR2 is YDEGEE. CDR3 bases: TGTGCCAGCAGCTTGGCCCCTTCCCTAAGGCAGCCCCAGCATTTT. Protein sequence: CASSLAPSLRQPQHF.